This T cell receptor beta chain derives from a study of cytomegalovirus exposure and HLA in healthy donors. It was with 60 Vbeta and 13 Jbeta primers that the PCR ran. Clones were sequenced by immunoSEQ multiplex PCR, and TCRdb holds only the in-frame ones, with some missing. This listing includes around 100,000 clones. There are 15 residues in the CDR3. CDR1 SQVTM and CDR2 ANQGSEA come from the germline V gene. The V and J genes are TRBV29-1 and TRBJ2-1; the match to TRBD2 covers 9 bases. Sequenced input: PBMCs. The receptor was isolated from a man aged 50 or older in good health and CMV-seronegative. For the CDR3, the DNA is TGCAGTTCTTGGCGGGAGGGCCTCACGGGGAATGAGCAGTTCTTC. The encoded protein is CSSWREGLTGNEQFF.